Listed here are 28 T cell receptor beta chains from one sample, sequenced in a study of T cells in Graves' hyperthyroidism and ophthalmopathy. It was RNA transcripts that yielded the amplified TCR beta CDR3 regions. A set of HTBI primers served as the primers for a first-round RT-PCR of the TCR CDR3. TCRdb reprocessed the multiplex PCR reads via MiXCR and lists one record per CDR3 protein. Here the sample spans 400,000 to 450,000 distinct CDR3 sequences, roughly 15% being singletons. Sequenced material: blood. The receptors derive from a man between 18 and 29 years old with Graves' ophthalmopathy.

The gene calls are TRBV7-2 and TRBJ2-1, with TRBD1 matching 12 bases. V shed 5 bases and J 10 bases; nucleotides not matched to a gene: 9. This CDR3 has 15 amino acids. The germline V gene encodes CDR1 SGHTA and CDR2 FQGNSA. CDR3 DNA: TGTGCCAGCAGCCTCGGGGACAGGGGGCAGGGAGAGCAGTTCTTC. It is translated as CASSLGDRGQGEQFF.

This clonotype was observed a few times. The CDR3 region is CSVGFRDRGLYGYTF. The CDR3 DNA follows: TGCAGCGTGGGATTCCGGGACAGGGGACTCTATGGCTACACCTTC. The rearrangement links TRBV29-1 to TRBJ1-2; 10 bases are shared with TRBD1. This CDR3 comprises 15 residues. Germline-derived CDR1 and CDR2 are SQVTM and ANQGSEA. The V gene end was trimmed by 6 bases and the J gene end by 4 bases; junction bases not matched to a gene: 11.

CDR3 DNA sequence: TGTGCCAGCAGTTTTAGCGGGAGCGGGGAGCTGTTTTTT. This codes for CASSFSGSGELFF. The chain uses TRBV2 and TRBJ2-2, with 9 bases that match TRBD2. The CDR3 length is 13 residues. Trimming at V came to 5 bases and at J to 7 bases, leaving 2 bases not matched to a gene. Germline V lookup: CDR1 SNHLY, CDR2 FYNNEI.

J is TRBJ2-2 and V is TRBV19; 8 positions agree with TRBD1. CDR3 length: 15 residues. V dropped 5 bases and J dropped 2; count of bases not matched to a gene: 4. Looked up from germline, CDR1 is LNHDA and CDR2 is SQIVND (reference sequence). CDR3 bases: TGTGCCAGTAGTGGGGGACAGGCCAACACCGGGGAGCTGTTTTTT. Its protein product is CASSGGQANTGELFF. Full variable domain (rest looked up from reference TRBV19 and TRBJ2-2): DGGITQSPKYLFRKEGQNVTLSCEQNLNHDAMYWYRQDPGQGLRLIYYSQIVNDFQKGDIAEGYSVSREKKESFPLTVTSAQKNPTAFYLCASSGGQANTGELFFGEGSRLTVL.

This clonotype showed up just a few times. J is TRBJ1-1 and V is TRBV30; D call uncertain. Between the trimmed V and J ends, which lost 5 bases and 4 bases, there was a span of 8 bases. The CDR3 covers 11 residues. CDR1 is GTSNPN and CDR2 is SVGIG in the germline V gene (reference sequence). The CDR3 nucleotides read TGTGCCTGGGGCAGGCGCACTGAAGCTTTCTTT. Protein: CAWGRRTEAFF.

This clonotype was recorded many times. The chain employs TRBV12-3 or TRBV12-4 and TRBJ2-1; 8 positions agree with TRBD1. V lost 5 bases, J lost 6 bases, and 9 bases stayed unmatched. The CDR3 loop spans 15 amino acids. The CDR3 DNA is TGTGCCAGCAGTCAGGCAGGGACAGGAGGCAATGAGCAGTTCTTC. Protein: CASSQAGTGGNEQFF.

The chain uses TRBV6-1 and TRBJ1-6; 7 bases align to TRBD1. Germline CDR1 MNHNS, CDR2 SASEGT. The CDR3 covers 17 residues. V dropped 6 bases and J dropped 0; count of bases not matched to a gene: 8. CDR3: CASSHGTASSYNSPLHF. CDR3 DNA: TGTGCCAGCAGCCACGGGACAGCGAGCTCCTATAATTCACCCCTCCACTTT.

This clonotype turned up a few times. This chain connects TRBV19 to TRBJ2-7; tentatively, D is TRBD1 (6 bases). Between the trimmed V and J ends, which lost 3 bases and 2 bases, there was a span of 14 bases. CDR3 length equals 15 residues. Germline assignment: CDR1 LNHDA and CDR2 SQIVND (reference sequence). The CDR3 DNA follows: TGTGCCAGTAGTATGGGGGCCAGTTCCGCCTACGAGCAGTACTTC. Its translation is CASSMGASSAYEQYF.

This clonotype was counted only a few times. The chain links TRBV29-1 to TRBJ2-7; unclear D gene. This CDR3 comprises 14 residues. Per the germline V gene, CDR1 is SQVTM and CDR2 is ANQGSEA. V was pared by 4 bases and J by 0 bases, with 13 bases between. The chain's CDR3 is CSVAPRAGSYEQYF. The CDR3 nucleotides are TGCAGCGTTGCCCCCCGGGCAGGCTCCTACGAGCAGTACTTC.

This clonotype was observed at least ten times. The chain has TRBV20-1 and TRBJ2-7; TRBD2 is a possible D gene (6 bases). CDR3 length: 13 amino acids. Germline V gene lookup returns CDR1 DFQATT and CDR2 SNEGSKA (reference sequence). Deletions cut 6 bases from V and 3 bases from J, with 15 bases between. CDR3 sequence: CSAGTSTLYEQYF. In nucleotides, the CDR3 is TGCAGTGCCGGGACTTCCACACTCTACGAGCAGTACTTC.

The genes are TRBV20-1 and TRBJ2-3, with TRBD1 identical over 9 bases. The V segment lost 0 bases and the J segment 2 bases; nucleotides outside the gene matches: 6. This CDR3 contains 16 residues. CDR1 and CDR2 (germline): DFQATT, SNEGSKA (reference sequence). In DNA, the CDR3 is TGCAGTGCTAGAGATATGACAGGGGGTGACACAGATACGCAGTATTTT. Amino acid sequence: CSARDMTGGDTDTQYF.

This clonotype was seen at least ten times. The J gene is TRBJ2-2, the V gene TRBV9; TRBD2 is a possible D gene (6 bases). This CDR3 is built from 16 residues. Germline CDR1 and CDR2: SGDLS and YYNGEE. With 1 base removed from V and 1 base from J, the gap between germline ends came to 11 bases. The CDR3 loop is CASSVYLALNTGELFF. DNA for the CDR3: TGTGCCAGCAGCGTATATCTAGCGCTGAACACCGGGGAGCTGTTTTTT.

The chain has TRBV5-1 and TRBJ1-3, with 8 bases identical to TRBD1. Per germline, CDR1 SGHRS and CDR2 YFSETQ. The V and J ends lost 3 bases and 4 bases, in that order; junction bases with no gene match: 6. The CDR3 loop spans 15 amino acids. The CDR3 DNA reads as TGCGCCAGCAGCTGGGGGACAGGAGAAGGAAACACCATATATTTT. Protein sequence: CASSWGTGEGNTIYF. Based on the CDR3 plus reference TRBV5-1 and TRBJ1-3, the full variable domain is KAGVTQTPRYLIKTRGQQVTLSCSPISGHRSVSWYQQTPGQGLQFLFEYFSETQRNKGNFPGRFSGRQFSNSRSEMNVSTLELGDSALYLCASSWGTGEGNTIYFGEGSWLTVV.

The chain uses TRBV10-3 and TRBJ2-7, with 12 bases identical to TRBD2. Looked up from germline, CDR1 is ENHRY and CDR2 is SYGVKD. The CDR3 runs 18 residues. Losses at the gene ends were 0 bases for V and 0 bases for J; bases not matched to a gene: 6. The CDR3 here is CAISESVTSGGSSYEQYF. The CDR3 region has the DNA TGTGCCATCAGTGAGTCGGTGACTAGCGGGGGCAGCTCCTACGAGCAGTACTTC.

The CDR3 sequence: CASSNGRISYEQYF. The CDR3, as DNA: TGTGCCAGTAGTAATGGCAGAATCTCCTACGAGCAGTACTTC. The rearrangement joins TRBV19 to TRBJ2-7; D remains unclear. Trimming cost V 4 bases and J 0 bases, with 10 bases left between them. CDR1 and CDR2 from the germline V gene are LNHDA and SQIVND (reference sequence). This CDR3 spans 14 amino acids.

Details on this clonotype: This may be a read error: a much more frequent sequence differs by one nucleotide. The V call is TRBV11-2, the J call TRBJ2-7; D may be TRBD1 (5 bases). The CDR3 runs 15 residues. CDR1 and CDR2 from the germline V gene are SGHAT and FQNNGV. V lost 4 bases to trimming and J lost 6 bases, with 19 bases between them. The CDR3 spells CASSSRDRQNLEQYF. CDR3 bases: TGTGCCAGCAGCTCTCGAGACAGACAGAACCTCGAGCAGTACTTC.

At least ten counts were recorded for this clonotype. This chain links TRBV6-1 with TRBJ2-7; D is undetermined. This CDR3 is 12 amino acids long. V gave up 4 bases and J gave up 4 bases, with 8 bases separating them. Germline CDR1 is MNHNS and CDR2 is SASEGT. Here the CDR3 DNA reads TGTGCCAGCAGTGGAGAGATATACGAGCAGTACTTC. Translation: CASSGEIYEQYF.

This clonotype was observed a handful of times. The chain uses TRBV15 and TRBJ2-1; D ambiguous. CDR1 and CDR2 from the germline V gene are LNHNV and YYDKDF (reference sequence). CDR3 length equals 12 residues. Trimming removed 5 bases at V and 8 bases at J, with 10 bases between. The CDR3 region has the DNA TGTGCCACCAGCCGTGTTGGGCATGAGCAGTTCTTC. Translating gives CATSRVGHEQFF.

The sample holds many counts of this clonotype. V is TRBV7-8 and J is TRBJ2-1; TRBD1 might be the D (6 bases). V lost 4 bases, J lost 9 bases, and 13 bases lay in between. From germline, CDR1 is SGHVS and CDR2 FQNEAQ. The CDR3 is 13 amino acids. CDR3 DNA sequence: TGTGCCAGCAGCTCTAGGACAGTCATTGAGCAGTTCTTC. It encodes CASSSRTVIEQFF.

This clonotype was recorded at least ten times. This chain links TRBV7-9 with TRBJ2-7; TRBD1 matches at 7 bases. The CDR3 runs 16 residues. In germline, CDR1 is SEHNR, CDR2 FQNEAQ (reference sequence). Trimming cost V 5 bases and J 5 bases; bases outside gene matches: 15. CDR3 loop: CASSTNKGATGHEQYF. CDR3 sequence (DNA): TGTGCCAGCAGCACTAACAAGGGGGCTACGGGCCACGAGCAGTACTTC.

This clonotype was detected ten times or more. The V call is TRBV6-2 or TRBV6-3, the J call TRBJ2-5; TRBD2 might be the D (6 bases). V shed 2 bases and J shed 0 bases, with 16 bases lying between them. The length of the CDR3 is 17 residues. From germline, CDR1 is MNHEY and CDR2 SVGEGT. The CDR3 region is CASSYPRGRENQETQYF. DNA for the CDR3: TGTGCCAGCAGTTACCCGCGGGGTAGGGAGAACCAAGAGACCCAGTACTTC.

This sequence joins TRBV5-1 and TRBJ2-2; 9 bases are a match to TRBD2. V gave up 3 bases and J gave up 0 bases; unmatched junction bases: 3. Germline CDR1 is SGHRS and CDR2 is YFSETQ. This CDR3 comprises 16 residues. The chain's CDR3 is CASSSRLAANTGELFF. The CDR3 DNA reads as TGCGCCAGCAGCTCAAGACTAGCGGCGAACACCGGGGAGCTGTTTTTT.

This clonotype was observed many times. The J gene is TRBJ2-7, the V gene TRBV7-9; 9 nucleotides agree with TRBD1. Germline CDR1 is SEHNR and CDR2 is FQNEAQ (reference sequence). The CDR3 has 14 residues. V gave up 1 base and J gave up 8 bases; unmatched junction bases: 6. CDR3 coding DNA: TGTGCCAGCAGCTTAGATAGGGACAGGGAAAAGCAGTACTTC. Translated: CASSLDRDREKQYF.

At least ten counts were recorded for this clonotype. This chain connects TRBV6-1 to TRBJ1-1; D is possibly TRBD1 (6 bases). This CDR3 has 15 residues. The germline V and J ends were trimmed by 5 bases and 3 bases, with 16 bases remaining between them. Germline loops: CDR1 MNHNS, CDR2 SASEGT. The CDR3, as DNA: TGTGCCAGCAGTCGAATGACAGGCCGCGACACTGAAGCTTTCTTT. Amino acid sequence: CASSRMTGRDTEAFF.

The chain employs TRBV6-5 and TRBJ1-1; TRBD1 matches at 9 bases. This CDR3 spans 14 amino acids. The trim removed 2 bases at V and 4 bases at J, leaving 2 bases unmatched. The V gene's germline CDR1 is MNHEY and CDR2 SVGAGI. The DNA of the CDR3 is TGTGCCAGCAGTTACGGGACAGGGTTCACTGAAGCTTTCTTT. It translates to CASSYGTGFTEAFF.

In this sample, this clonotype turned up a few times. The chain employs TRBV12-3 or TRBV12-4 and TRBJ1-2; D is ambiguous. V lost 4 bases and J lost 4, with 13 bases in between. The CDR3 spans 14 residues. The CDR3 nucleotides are TGTGCCAGCAGTTGGTCGGGGATGACCTATGGCTACACCTTC. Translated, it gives CASSWSGMTYGYTF.

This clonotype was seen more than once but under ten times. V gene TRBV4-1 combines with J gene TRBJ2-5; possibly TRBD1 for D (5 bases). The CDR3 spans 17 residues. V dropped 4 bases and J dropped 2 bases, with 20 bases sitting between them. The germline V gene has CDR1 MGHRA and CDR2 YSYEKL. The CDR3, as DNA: TGCGCCAGCAGCCTAAGGGGTTTGACCGAATATCAAGAGACCCAGTACTTC. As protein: CASSLRGLTEYQETQYF.

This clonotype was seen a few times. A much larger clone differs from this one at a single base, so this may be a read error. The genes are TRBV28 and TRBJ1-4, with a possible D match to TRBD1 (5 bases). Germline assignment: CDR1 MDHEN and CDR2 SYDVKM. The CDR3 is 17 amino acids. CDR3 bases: TGTGCCAGCAGCTTTCCCCAAGACAGCACAACTAATGAAGAACTGTTTTTT. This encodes CASSFPQDSTTNEELFF.